The clone carrying this TCR beta chain was seen more than once but under ten times. The antigen is not known. The sample comes from a study of beta chain features in type 1 diabetes. Study findings and constraints: The study found moderately but significantly shorter TCRB CDR3s in all four CD4+ subsets of Type 1 diabetes patients. Among type 1 diabetes patients, VDJ junctions had fewer insertions and more deletions.

With 3 bases clipped from V and 4 bases from J, the junction kept 11 bases outside the gene matches. Germline-derived CDR1 and CDR2 are MGHRA and YSYEKL. This CDR3 is 17 amino acids long. The sequenced template was cDNA made from the entire isolated RNA. Mean read depth for naive, central memory and regulatory T cell samples was a few million reads. The data were produced by immunoSEQ multiplex PCR, yet TCRdb's version contains in-frame clones alone and is incomplete. Among roughly 340,000 clones listed, around 12% were seen once. The receptor comes from a woman between 18 and 29 years old with type 1 diabetes. Specimen: naive CD4+ T cells from blood. The chain employs TRBV4-1 and TRBJ1-2; the match to TRBD1 covers 10 bases. The chain's CDR3 is CASSQTRDRGLSYGYTF. In DNA, the CDR3 is TGCGCCAGCAGCCAGACCCGGGACAGGGGTTTAAGCTATGGCTACACCTTC.